Each of the 15 T cell receptor beta chains below was sequenced from the same sample in a study of T-cell memory formation after mild COVID-19 (dated by TCRdb to the early 2020s). The library was obtained by 5' RACE. These reads were obtained on an Illumina NovaSeq 6000. TCRdb's own reprocessing of the public reads used fastp at Q25 and MiXCR and kept productive beta chains. A single entry per CDR3 protein holds the most common genes and DNA from its merged rows. This sample is represented by approximately 350,000 distinct CDR3 sequences; 28% of them were singletons. In total, the top ten clones hold roughly 13% of the sample. Sequencing was performed on PBMCs or a T cell subset sorted from them (not recorded which). The source is an adult woman who had mild COVID-19 (a few samples of this study predate the infection). The sample titles of this study are shuffled in the database, so cell type and time point are left out; the donor was told from shared clones.

This chain uses TRBV7-2 with TRBJ2-1; TRBD2 matches at 14 bases. This CDR3 is built from 18 residues. The J segment lost 7 bases and the V segment lost 5 bases, leaving 13 bases of the junction unmatched. Germline loops: CDR1 SGHTA, CDR2 FQGNSA. CDR3 nucleotide sequence: TGTGCCAGCAGCATAAGTCACCCCGGGACTAGCGGGAGTAATGAGCAGTTCTTC. Protein: CASSISHPGTSGSNEQFF.

The V call is TRBV12-3 or TRBV12-4, the J call TRBJ1-1; D gene ambiguous. Trimming removed 7 bases from V and 6 bases from J, with 18 bases in between. The CDR3 runs to 14 residues. Written as DNA, the CDR3 is TGTGCCAGCACTAACACCTCCGTGGACCCTGAAGCTTTCTTT. Translated, it gives CASTNTSVDPEAFF.

This chain uses TRBV7-9 with TRBJ2-1; maybe TRBD1 (7 bases). The V end was cut by 4 bases, the J end by 0 bases, with 22 bases between. Germline lookup yields CDR1 SEHNR and CDR2 FQNEAQ (reference sequence). There are 19 residues in the CDR3. The CDR3 sequence: CASSSGSGGGRSSYNEQFF. In nucleotides, the CDR3 is TGTGCCAGCAGCTCGGGCAGCGGAGGGGGCAGAAGCTCCTACAATGAGCAGTTCTTC.

Remarks on this clonotype: Mismatch with germline at one junction end may stem from a read error. The rearrangement uses TRBV7-9 and TRBJ2-1; D possibly matches TRBD1 or TRBD2 (5 bases each). This CDR3 is built from 17 residues. In germline, CDR1 is SEHNR, CDR2 FQNEAQ (reference sequence). CDR3 region: CASSFGGVRSSYNEQFF. The CDR3 coding sequence is TGTGCAAGCAGCTTTGGGGGTGTCAGGAGCTCCTACAATGAGCAGTTCTTC.

This clonotype was seen repeatedly, ten times or more. V is TRBV11-2 and J is TRBJ2-7, with D uncertain. The ends were cut back, 5 bases at V and 4 bases at J, with 18 bases in the middle. Germline values: CDR1 SGHAT, CDR2 FQNNGV. The CDR3 spans 15 residues. The CDR3 is CASSPIRHKDYEQYF. The DNA for the CDR3 is TGTGCCAGCAGCCCAATAAGGCACAAGGATTACGAGCAGTACTTC.

The chain carries TRBV30 and TRBJ1-4; D ambiguous. CDR1 is GTSNPN and CDR2 is SVGIG in the germline V gene (reference sequence). This CDR3 spans 14 amino acids. Deletions cut 2 bases from V and 0 bases from J, with 7 bases between. CDR3 bases: TGTGCCTGGAGTCCACTTGCAACTAATGAAAAACTGTTTTTT. This gives the protein CAWSPLATNEKLFF.

This clonotype was seen a handful of times. The chain combines TRBV5-4 with TRBJ2-7; TRBD2 agrees at 10 bases. This CDR3 has 13 amino acids. V shed 3 bases and J 6 bases; nucleotides not matched to a gene: 3. In germline, CDR1 is SGHNT, CDR2 YYREEE (reference sequence). CDR3: CASSSTSGVEQYF. The CDR3 DNA sequence: TGTGCCAGCAGCTCCACTAGCGGGGTCGAGCAGTACTTC. Looking up the rest from reference TRBV5-4 and TRBJ2-7 gives the full variable domain: ETGVTQSPTHLIKTRGQQVTLRCSSQSGHNTVSWYQQALGQGPQFIFQYYREEENGRGNFPPRFSGLQFPNYSSELNVNALELDDSALYLCASSSTSGVEQYFGPGTRLTVT.

This clonotype came up a few times. The chain uses TRBV4-3 and TRBJ2-5; D not resolved. CDR3 length: 13 residues. Between the trimmed V and J ends, which lost 3 bases and 5 bases, there was a span of 10 bases. Germline CDR1 is LGHNA and CDR2 is YSLEER. CDR3 loop: CASSQDVLETQYF. The CDR3 region has the DNA TGCGCCAGCAGCCAGGACGTACTGGAGACCCAGTACTTC.

This clonotype was observed a handful of times. The chain uses TRBV7-3 and TRBJ2-1; D not certain. V lost 2 bases to trimming and J lost 5 bases, with 7 bases between them. CDR3 size: 13 residues. Germline V gene sequence: CDR1 SGHTA, CDR2 FQGTGA. The CDR3 DNA reads TGTGCCAGCAGCTTACTAGTCAACAATGAGCAGTTCTTC. Translated: CASSLLVNNEQFF.

The rearrangement joins TRBV27 to TRBJ1-4; D is unresolved. Looked up from germline, CDR1 is MNHEY and CDR2 is SMNVEV (reference sequence). This CDR3 is built from 14 residues. V lost 6 bases and J 4 bases, leaving 12 bases between the germline ends. The CDR3 region is CASSRRAINEKLFF. The CDR3 DNA is TGTGCCAGCAGCCGACGGGCCATTAATGAAAAACTGTTTTTT.

This clonotype turned up a few times. The chain has TRBV3-1 and TRBJ2-5, with 10 bases that match TRBD2. The J segment lost 5 bases and the V segment lost 2 bases, leaving 8 bases of the junction unmatched. The CDR3 covers 16 residues. CDR1 LGHDT and CDR2 YNNKEL come from the germline V gene (reference sequence). CDR3 loop: CASSQTPGLASETQYF. Here the CDR3 DNA reads TGTGCCAGCAGCCAAACCCCGGGACTAGCGTCGGAGACCCAGTACTTC.

This clonotype has only a few counts. The chain joins TRBV7-2 to TRBJ2-1; tentative D call: TRBD2 (7 bases). Looked up from germline, CDR1 is SGHTA and CDR2 is FQGNSA. The V end was cut by 4 bases, the J end by 6 bases, with 19 bases between. This CDR3 is 16 amino acids long. The CDR3: CASSYPRGPQINEQFF. The CDR3 nucleotides read TGTGCCAGCAGCTACCCGCGGGGGCCGCAGATCAATGAGCAGTTCTTC.

The J gene is TRBJ2-5, the V gene TRBV19; D could derive from TRBD1 or TRBD2 (7 bases each). Trimming left V 9 bases short and J 2 bases short, with 16 bases between. The CDR3 loop spans 14 amino acids. Looked up from germline, CDR1 is LNHDA and CDR2 is SQIVND (reference sequence). The chain's CDR3 is CASRARGGQETQYF. CDR3 nucleotides: TGTGCCAGCCGGGCCAGGGGGGGACAAGAGACCCAGTACTTC.

The V gene is TRBV20-1, the J gene TRBJ2-5; 10 nucleotides line up with TRBD2. Trimming at V came to 6 bases and at J to 4 bases, leaving 11 bases not matched to a gene. The germline V gene has CDR1 DFQATT and CDR2 SNEGSKA (reference sequence). CDR3 length equals 15 residues. CDR3 bases: TGCAGTGCCATGGAAACTAGCGGGGTTTCAGAGACCCAGTACTTC. Translated: CSAMETSGVSETQYF.

In its sample, this clonotype was seen once. The chain has TRBV20-1 and TRBJ2-3; D is perhaps TRBD2 (6 bases). Germline V gene data show CDR1 as DFQATT and CDR2 as SNEGSKA (reference sequence). The CDR3 runs 14 residues. V lost 1 base, J lost 2 bases, and 10 bases lay in between. CDR3: CSARGGTHTDTQYF. Written as DNA, the CDR3 is TGCAGTGCTAGAGGCGGGACCCACACAGATACGCAGTATTTT.